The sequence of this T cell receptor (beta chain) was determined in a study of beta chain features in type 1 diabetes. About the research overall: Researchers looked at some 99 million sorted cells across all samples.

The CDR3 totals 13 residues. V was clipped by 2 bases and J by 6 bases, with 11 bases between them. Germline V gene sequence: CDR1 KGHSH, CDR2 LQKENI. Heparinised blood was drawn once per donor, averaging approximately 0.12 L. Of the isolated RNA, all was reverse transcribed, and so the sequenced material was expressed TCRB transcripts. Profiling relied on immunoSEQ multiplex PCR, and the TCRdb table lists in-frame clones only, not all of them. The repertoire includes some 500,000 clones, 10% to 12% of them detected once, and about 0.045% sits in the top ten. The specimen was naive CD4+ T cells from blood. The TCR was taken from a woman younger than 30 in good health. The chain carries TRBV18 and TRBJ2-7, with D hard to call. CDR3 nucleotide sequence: TGTGCCAGCTCACCAAATGGGGTAGGCGAGCAGTACGTC. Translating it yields CASSPNGVGEQYV.